Below, one T cell receptor beta chain is given with its context. Germline CDR1 MNHNS, CDR2 SASEGT. The CDR3 spans 15 residues. V was trimmed by 1 base and J by 4 bases, leaving 13 bases between them. This sample was taken from a study of cytomegalovirus exposure and HLA in healthy donors. The PCR employed 60 Vbeta primers together with 13 Jbeta primers. Produced via immunoSEQ multiplex PCR; TCRdb's table is partial and in-frame only. The sample holds more than 150,000 clones; about 77% are singletons and the top ten take under 2.5%. The sequence was obtained from a woman between 25 and 40 years old in good health and CMV-seropositive. Sequenced material: PBMCs. This chain links TRBV6-1 with TRBJ1-2; D may be TRBD1 (5 bases). The CDR3 loop reads CASSEVSRGAYGYTF. The CDR3 nucleotides are TGTGCCAGCAGTGAAGTGTCTAGGGGTGCCTATGGCTACACCTTC.